The clone carrying this T cell receptor beta chain has a single count. The data were taken from a study of CD8 T cells in Susac syndrome. Random hexamers primed reverse transcription of about 0.5 to 1 ug RNA. Amplification of TCR beta CDR3 used immunoSEQ multiplex PCR across 54 Vbeta and 13 Jbeta. TCRdb analysed the immunoSEQ multiplex PCR reads with MiXCR anew, one entry per CDR3 protein. This repertoire shows roughly 180,000 distinct CDR3 sequences, about 93% found once; its top ten account for around 0.097%. CDR3 size: 15 residues. The ends were cut back, 3 bases at V and 1 base at J, with 9 bases in the middle. TCR beta from blood CD8+ and CD4+ T cells was sequenced. The multiple sclerosis control group comprised treatment-naive patients with stable or active relapsing-remitting disease. Negative isolation was used for CD8+ and CD4+ T cells, and FACS enrichment was applied to TEMRA cells.

Sequences were obtained from CD4+ T cells from PBMCs. The sequence was obtained from a human donor with multiple sclerosis. The chain joins TRBV12-3 or TRBV12-4 to TRBJ2-2; D might be TRBD2 (5 bases). CDR3 in amino acids: CASSLRSGNTGELFF. CDR3 in DNA: TGTGCCAGCAGTTTGAGGAGCGGGAACACCGGGGAGCTGTTTTTT.